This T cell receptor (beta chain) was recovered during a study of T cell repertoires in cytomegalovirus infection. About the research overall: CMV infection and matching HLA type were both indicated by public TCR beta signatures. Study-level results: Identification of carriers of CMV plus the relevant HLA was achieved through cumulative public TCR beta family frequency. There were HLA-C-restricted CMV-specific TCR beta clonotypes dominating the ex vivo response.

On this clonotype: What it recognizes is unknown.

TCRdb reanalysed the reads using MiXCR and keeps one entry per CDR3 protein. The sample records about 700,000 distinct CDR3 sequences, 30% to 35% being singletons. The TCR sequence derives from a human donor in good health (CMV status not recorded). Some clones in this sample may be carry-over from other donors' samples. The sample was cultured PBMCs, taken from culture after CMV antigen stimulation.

The CDR3 is CASSARGDEQYF. CDR3 nucleotide sequence: TGTGCCAGCAGTGCCAGGGGCGACGAGCAGTACTTC. The chain carries TRBV6-1 and TRBJ2-7; TRBD1 is a possible D gene (6 bases). The V gene lost 4 bases and the J gene lost 5 bases, with 9 bases spanning the gap. The CDR3 extends over 12 amino acids. The V gene's germline CDR1 is MNHNS and CDR2 SASEGT.